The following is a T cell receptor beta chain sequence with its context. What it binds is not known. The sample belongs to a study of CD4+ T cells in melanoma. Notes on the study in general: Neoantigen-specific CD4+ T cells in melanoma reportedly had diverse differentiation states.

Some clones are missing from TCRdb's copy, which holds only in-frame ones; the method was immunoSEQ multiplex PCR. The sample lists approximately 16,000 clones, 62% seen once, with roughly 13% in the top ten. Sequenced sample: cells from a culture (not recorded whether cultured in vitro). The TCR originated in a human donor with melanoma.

The CDR3 nucleotides are TGTGCCAGCAGTTATAGACAGGGCCCTGAAAAACTGTTTTTT. This gives the protein CASSYRQGPEKLFF. The genes are TRBV6-7 and TRBJ1-4; 7 bases are a match to TRBD1. TRBV6-7 qualifies as an ORF whose function is uncertain. V trimming: 3 bases; J trimming: 7 bases; junction bases outside the gene matches: 5. The CDR3 runs 14 residues.